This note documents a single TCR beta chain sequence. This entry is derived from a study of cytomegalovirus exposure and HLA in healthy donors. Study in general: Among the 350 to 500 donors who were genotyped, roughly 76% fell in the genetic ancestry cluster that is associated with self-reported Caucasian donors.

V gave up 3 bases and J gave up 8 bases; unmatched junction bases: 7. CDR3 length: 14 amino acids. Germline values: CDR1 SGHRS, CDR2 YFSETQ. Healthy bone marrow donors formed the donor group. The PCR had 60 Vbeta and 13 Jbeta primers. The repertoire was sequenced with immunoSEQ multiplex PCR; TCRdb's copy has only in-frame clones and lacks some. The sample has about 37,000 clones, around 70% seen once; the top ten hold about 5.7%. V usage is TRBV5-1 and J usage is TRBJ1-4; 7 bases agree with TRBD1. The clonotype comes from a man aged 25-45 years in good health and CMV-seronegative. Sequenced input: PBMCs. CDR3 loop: CASSSGTEGEKLFF. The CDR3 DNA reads TGCGCCAGCAGCTCGGGGACAGAGGGGGAAAAACTGTTTTTT.